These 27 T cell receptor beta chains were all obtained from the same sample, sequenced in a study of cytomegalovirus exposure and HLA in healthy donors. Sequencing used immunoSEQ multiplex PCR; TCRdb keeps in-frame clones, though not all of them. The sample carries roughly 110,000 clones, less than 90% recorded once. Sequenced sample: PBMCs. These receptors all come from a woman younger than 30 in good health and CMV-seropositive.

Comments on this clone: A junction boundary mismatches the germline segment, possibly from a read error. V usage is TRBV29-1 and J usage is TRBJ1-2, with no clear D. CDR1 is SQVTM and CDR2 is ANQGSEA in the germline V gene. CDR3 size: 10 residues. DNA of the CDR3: TGCAGCGTTGAAGATCAGGATCTTCCTTTC. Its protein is CSVEDQDLPF.

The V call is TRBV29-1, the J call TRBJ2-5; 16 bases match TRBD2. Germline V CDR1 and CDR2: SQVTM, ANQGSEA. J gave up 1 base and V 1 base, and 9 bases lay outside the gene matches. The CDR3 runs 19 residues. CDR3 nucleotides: TGCAGCGTTGAAGTTGGGACTAGCGGGGGGGCCGTTTCCCAAGAGACCCAGTACTTC. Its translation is CSVEVGTSGGAVSQETQYF.

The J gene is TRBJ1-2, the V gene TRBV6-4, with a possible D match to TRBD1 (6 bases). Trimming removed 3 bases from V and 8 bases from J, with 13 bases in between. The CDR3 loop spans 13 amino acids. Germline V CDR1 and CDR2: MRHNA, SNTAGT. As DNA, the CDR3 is TGTGCCAGCAGTGATTTGACAGGTGGAGGCTACACCTTC. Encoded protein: CASSDLTGGGYTF.

The CDR3 coding sequence is TGCACCAGCAGCCAATCTAGCGGGGGCCTTCAAGAGACCCAGTACTTC. It encodes CTSSQSSGGLQETQYF. The chain links TRBV1 to TRBJ2-5; the listed D gene, TRBD2, was not tested against the DNA. TRBV1 is listed as a pseudogene. This CDR3 has 16 residues.

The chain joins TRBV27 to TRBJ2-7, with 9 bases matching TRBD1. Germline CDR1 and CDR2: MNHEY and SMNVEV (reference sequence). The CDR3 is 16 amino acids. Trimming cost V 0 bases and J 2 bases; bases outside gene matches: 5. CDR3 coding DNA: TGTGCCAGCAGTTTATCGGGGACAGGGCGTACCTACGAGCAGTACTTC. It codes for CASSLSGTGRTYEQYF.

CDR3 amino acids: CASSLGQGRGHTGELFF. CDR3 bases: TGTGCCAGCAGCCTGGGACAGGGAAGGGGGCACACCGGGGAGCTGTTTTTT. The V gene is TRBV7-8, the J gene TRBJ2-2; the match to TRBD1 covers 9 bases. This CDR3 comprises 17 residues. Germline V CDR1 and CDR2: SGHVS, FQNEAQ. V lost 5 bases, J lost 3 bases, and 10 bases stayed unmatched.

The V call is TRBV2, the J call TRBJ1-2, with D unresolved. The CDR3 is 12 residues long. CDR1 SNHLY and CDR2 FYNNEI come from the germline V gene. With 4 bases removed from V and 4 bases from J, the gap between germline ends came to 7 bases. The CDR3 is CASSVTRYGYTF. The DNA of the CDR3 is TGTGCCAGCAGTGTAACGCGCTATGGCTACACCTTC. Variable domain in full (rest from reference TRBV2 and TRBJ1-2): EPEVTQTPSHQVTQMGQEVILRCVPISNHLYFYWYRQILGQKVEFLVSFYNNEISEKSEIFDDQFSVERPDGSNFTLKIRSTKLEDSAMYFCASSVTRYGYTFGSGTRLTVV.

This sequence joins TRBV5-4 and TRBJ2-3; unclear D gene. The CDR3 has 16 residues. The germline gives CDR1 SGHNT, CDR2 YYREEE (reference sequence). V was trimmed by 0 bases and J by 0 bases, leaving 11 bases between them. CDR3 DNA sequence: TGTGCCAGCAGCTTGGATGCGGAAACTAGCACAGATACGCAGTATTTT. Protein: CASSLDAETSTDTQYF.

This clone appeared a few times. CDR3 DNA: TGTGCCAGCAGCTCGACAGGGGCCTACACAGATACGCAGTATTTT. It translates to CASSSTGAYTDTQYF. The chain employs TRBV2 and TRBJ2-3; the match to TRBD1 covers 8 bases. The CDR3 is 15 residues long. V shed 6 bases, J shed 2 bases, and the junction held 7 bases outside the gene matches. The germline CDR1 and CDR2 sequences are SNHLY and FYNNEI.

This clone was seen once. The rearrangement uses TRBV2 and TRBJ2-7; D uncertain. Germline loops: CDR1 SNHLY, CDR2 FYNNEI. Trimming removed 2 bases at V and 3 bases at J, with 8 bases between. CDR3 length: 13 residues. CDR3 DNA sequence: TGTGCCAGCAGTGAAAGGCAGCGCTACGAGCAGTACTTC. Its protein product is CASSERQRYEQYF.

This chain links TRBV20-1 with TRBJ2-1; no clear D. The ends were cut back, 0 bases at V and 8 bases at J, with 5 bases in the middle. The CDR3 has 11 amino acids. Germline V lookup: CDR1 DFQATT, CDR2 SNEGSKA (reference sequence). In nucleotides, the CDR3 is TGCAGTGCTAGAGATCGGTATGAGCAGTTCTTC. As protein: CSARDRYEQFF.

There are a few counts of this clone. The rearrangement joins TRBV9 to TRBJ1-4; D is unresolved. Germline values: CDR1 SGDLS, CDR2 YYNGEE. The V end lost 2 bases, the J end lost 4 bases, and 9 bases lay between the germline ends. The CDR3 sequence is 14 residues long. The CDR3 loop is CASSVKGGNEKLFF. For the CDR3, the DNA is TGTGCCAGCAGCGTTAAGGGAGGTAATGAAAAACTGTTTTTT.

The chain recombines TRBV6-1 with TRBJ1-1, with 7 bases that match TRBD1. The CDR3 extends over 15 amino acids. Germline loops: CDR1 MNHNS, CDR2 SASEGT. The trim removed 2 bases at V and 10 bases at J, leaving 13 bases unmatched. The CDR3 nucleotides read TGTGCCAGCAGTGAATCTGACAGGGCAAAGGGAGCAGCTTTCTTT. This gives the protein CASSESDRAKGAAFF.

The CDR3 loop is CASSFQAYEQYF. Here the CDR3 DNA reads TGTGCCAGCAGTTTCCAGGCCTACGAGCAGTACTTC. This chain links TRBV28 with TRBJ2-7; D remains ambiguous. V lost 3 bases to trimming and J lost 2 bases, with 5 bases between them. CDR1 and CDR2 (germline): MDHEN, SYDVKM. The CDR3 length is 12 residues. Drawing the rest from reference TRBV28 and TRBJ2-7, the complete variable domain is DVKVTQSSRYLVKRTGEKVFLECVQDMDHENMFWYRQDPGLGLRLIYFSYDVKMKEKGDIPEGYSVSREKKERFSLILESASTNQTSMYLCASSFQAYEQYFGPGTRLTVT.

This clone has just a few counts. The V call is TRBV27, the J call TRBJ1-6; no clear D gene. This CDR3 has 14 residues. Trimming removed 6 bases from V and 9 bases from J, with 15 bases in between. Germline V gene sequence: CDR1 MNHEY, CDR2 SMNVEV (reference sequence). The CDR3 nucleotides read TGTGCCAGCAGCCACAAGATTCACCTTTCACCCCTCCACTTT. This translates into CASSHKIHLSPLHF.

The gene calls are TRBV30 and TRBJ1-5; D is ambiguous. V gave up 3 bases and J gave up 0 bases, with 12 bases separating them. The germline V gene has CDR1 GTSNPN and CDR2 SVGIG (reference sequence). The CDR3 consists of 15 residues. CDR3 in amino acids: CAWRWRSDSNQPQHF. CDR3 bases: TGTGCCTGGAGGTGGAGGTCGGATAGCAATCAGCCCCAGCATTTT.

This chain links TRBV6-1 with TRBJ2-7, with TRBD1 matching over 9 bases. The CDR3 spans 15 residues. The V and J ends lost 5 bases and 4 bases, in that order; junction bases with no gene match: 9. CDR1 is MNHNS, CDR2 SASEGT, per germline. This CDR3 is CASSLGDRGNYEQYF. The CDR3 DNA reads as TGTGCCAGCAGTCTCGGTGACAGGGGGAATTACGAGCAGTACTTC.

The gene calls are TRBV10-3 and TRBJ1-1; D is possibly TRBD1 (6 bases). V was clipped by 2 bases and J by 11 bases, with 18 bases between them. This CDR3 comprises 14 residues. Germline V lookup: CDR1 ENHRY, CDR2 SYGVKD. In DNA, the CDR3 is TGTGCCATCAGTGAGCCTAATACGGGGGGGGCGGCTTTCTTT. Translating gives CAISEPNTGGAAFF.

The CDR3 coding sequence is TGTGCCAGCAGTGACCCTCAGTACGGGTCTAATGAAAAACTGTTTTTT. It codes for CASSDPQYGSNEKLFF. This chain links TRBV6-1 with TRBJ1-4; D remains ambiguous. The CDR3 extends over 16 amino acids. The V and J ends lost 3 bases and 3 bases respectively, with 14 bases between them. From germline, CDR1 is MNHNS and CDR2 SASEGT.

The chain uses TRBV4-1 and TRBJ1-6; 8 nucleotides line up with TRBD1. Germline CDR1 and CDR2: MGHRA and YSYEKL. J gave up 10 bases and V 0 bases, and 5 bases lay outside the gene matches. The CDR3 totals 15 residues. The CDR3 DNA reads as TGCGCCAGCAGCCAAGACAGGGGGCAAACATCACCCCTCCACTTT. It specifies CASSQDRGQTSPLHF.

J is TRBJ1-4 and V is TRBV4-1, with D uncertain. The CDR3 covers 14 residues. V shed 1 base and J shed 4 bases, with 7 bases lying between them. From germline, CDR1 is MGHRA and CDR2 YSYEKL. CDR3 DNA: TGCGCCAGCAGCCAAGTGCAGTATAATGAAAAACTGTTTTTT. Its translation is CASSQVQYNEKLFF.

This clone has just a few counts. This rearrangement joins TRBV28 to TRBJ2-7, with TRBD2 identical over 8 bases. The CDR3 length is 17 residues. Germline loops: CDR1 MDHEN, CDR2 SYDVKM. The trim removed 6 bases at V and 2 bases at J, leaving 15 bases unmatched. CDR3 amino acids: CASSYGPGTRTAYEQYF. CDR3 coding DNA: TGTGCCAGCAGCTATGGCCCCGGGACTAGGACAGCCTACGAGCAGTACTTC.

CDR3 residues: CASSLWAGNSNQPQHF. CDR3 DNA sequence: TGTGCCAGCAGTTTATGGGCAGGGAATAGCAATCAGCCCCAGCATTTT. This chain uses TRBV28 with TRBJ1-5; a weak D match, TRBD1 (5 bases). Trimming stripped 0 bases from V and 0 bases from J, with 9 bases between. The CDR3 spans 16 residues. Germline V gene sequence: CDR1 MDHEN, CDR2 SYDVKM.

The CDR3 DNA reads as TGTGCCAGCAGCTTAGATCAGGGTTTCAATGAGCAGTTCTTC. Translation: CASSLDQGFNEQFF. The gene calls are TRBV7-8 and TRBJ2-1, with a possible D match to TRBD1 (5 bases). The CDR3 consists of 14 residues. Germline CDR1 SGHVS, CDR2 FQNEAQ. The ends were cut back, 1 base at V and 6 bases at J, with 10 bases in the middle.

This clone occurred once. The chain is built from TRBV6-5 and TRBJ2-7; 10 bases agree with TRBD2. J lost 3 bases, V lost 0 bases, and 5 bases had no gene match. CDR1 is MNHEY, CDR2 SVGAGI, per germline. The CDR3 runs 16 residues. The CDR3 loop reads CASSYSGLAGVYEQYF. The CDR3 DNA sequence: TGTGCCAGCAGTTACTCAGGCCTAGCGGGGGTCTACGAGCAGTACTTC.

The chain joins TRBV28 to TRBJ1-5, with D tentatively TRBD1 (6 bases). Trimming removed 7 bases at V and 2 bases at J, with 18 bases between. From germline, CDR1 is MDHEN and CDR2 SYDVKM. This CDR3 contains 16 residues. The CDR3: CASTIGGLRGNQPQHF. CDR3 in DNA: TGTGCCAGCACCATCGGGGGGCTAAGAGGCAATCAGCCCCAGCATTTT. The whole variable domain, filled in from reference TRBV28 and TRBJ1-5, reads DVKVTQSSRYLVKRTGEKVFLECVQDMDHENMFWYRQDPGLGLRLIYFSYDVKMKEKGDIPEGYSVSREKKERFSLILESASTNQTSMYLCASTIGGLRGNQPQHFGDGTRLSIL.

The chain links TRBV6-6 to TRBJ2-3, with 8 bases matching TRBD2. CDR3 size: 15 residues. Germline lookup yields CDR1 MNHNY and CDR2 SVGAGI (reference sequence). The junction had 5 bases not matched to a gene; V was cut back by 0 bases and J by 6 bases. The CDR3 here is CASSYSSGTLDTQYF. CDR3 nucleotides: TGTGCCAGCAGTTACTCTAGCGGGACTCTGGATACGCAGTATTTT.